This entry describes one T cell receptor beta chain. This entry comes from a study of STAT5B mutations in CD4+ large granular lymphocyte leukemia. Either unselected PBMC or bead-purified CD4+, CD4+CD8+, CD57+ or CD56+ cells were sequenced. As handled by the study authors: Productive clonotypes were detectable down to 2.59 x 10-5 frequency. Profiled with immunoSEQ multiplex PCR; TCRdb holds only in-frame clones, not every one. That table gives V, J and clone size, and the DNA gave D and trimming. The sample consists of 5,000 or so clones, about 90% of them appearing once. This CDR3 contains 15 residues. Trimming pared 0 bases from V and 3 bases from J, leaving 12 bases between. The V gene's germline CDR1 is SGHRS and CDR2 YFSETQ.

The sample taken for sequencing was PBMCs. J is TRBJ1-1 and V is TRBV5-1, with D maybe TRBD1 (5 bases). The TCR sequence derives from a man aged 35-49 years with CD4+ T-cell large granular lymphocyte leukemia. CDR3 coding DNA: TGCGCCAGCAGCTTGGCCCAGGGAGGCGACACTGAAGCTTTCTTT. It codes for CASSLAQGGDTEAFF.